Each of the 17 T cell receptor beta chains below was sequenced from the same sample in a study of shared clonotypes between healthy human individuals. Generated by immunoSEQ multiplex PCR, the TCRdb table keeps only in-frame clones and is missing some. The repertoire has around 750,000 clones, about 74% of them found once; the top ten carry 1.5% to 2%. Sequences were obtained from memory CD4+ T cells sorted from blood. This sample's subset: CD45RA-negative fraction. The receptors were sampled from a woman aged 25 to 39 in good health.

This sequence joins TRBV6-1 and TRBJ2-7; no reliable D call. The CDR3 has 14 residues. The V end was cut by 4 bases, the J end by 2 bases, with 12 bases between. The germline V gene encodes CDR1 MNHNS and CDR2 SASEGT. CDR3 amino acids: CASSAPRAPYEQYF. The CDR3 coding sequence is TGTGCCAGCAGTGCACCCCGGGCCCCCTACGAGCAGTACTTC.

This sequence joins TRBV27 and TRBJ1-1; D is possibly TRBD1 (6 bases). Trimming cost V 2 bases and J 0 bases, with 13 bases left between them. Germline V CDR1 and CDR2: MNHEY, SMNVEV (reference sequence). This CDR3 is built from 16 residues. The CDR3 nucleotides are TGTGCCAGCAGTTTACGCCGACAGGAACTGAACACTGAAGCTTTCTTT. It yields the protein CASSLRRQELNTEAFF.

In this sample, this clone turned up many times. The junction shows a germline mismatch at one end, possibly a read error. The chain employs TRBV25-1 and TRBJ2-3, with TRBD2 as a possible D gene (6 bases). CDR3 size: 15 residues. Germline values: CDR1 MGHDK, CDR2 SYGVNS. The CDR3 here is CASGESSGNTDTQYF. CDR3 nucleotides: TGTGCCAGCGGTGAGAGTAGCGGTAACACAGATACGCAGTATTTT. Drawing the rest from reference TRBV25-1 and TRBJ2-3, the complete variable domain is EADIYQTPRYLVIGTGKKITLECSQTMGHDKMYWYQQDPGMELHLIHYSYGVNSTEKGDLSSESTVSRIRTEHFPLTLESARPSHTSQYLCASGESSGNTDTQYFGPGTRLTVL.

This clone was found a few times. The chain carries TRBV4-2 and TRBJ2-1, with 13 bases lining up with TRBD2. Germline loops: CDR1 LGHNA, CDR2 YNFKEQ. CDR3 length: 16 amino acids. Germline trimming cut 1 base from V and 6 bases from J; bases unmatched to any gene: 3. In DNA, the CDR3 is TGTGCCAGCAGCCAAGTCGGGACTAGCGGGATCAATGAGCAGTTCTTC. As protein: CASSQVGTSGINEQFF.

This clone was observed a single time. The identical CDR3 is also encoded by other nucleotide sequences in the sample. The chain is built from TRBV18 and TRBJ1-2; a possible D gene is TRBD1 (5 bases). The germline V gene has CDR1 KGHSH and CDR2 LQKENI. Trimming cost V 0 bases and J 5 bases, with 7 bases left between them. The CDR3 runs 13 residues. CDR3 sequence reads: CASSPPTDYGYTF. The CDR3 DNA is TGTGCCAGCTCACCACCGACAGATTATGGCTACACCTTC. The whole variable domain, remainder taken from reference TRBV18 and TRBJ1-2, is NAGVMQNPRHLVRRRGQEARLRCSPMKGHSHVYWYRQLPEEGLKFMVYLQKENIIDESGMPKERFSAEFPKEGPSILRIQQVVRGDSAAYFCASSPPTDYGYTFGSGTRLTVV.

The genes are TRBV7-2 and TRBJ2-5; D uncertain. The CDR3 is 13 amino acids. The germline V and J ends were trimmed by 5 bases and 5 bases, with 12 bases remaining between them. Germline V lookup: CDR1 SGHTA, CDR2 FQGNSA. CDR3 nucleotide sequence: TGTGCCAGCAGCGGTTCAGGTTTGGAGACCCAGTACTTC. It encodes CASSGSGLETQYF. Looking up the rest from reference TRBV7-2 and TRBJ2-5 gives the full variable domain: GAGVSQSPSNKVTEKGKDVELRCDPISGHTALYWYRQSLGQGLEFLIYFQGNSAPDKSGLPSDRFSAERTGGSVSTLTIQRTQQEDSAVYLCASSGSGLETQYFGPGTRLLVL.

The chain combines TRBV29-1 with TRBJ2-3; D perhaps matches TRBD1 (5 bases). The CDR3 covers 12 residues. Trimming removed 5 bases at V and 6 bases at J, with 12 bases between. Germline lookup yields CDR1 SQVTM and CDR2 ANQGSEA. This CDR3 is CSVRRDMDTQYF. The CDR3 region has the DNA TGCAGCGTTCGCAGGGATATGGATACGCAGTATTTT.

CDR3 bases: TGCAGCGGCCATCCGGACGGCTTAGCCTACGAGCAGTACTTC. Residues: CSGHPDGLAYEQYF. This sequence joins TRBV29-1 and TRBJ2-7; no reliable D call. Germline assignment: CDR1 SQVTM and CDR2 ANQGSEA. The CDR3 contains 14 residues. Trimming took 7 bases from V and 2 from J, leaving 18 bases between them.

CDR3 DNA sequence: TGCAGCGTTGCGCAGGGGCATACGCAGTATTTT. It codes for CSVAQGHTQYF. The chain has TRBV29-1 and TRBJ2-3; D is perhaps TRBD1 (6 bases). This CDR3 has 11 amino acids. The germline V gene has CDR1 SQVTM and CDR2 ANQGSEA. V lost 4 bases to trimming and J lost 7 bases, with 9 bases between them.

The chain recombines TRBV10-3 with TRBJ2-7; possibly TRBD1 for D (6 bases). Deletions cut 4 bases from V and 1 base from J, with 14 bases between. Germline loops: CDR1 ENHRY, CDR2 SYGVKD. This CDR3 has 15 residues. In nucleotides, the CDR3 is TGTGCCATCAGTGCGTTCAAGACAGGTTCCTACGAGCAGTACTTC. Amino acid sequence: CAISAFKTGSYEQYF.

This clone has only one observation. The chain couples TRBV7-7 to TRBJ2-5; 14 bases are a match to TRBD2. V trimming: 5 bases; J trimming: 8 bases; junction bases outside the gene matches: 7. Germline assignment: CDR1 SSHAT and CDR2 FNYEAQ (reference sequence). CDR3 length equals 15 residues. The CDR3 coding sequence is TGTGCCAGCAGCCTAGGGACTAGCGGGAGAGGAACCCAGTACTTC. Encoded protein: CASSLGTSGRGTQYF. Based on the CDR3 plus reference TRBV7-7 and TRBJ2-5, the full variable domain is GAGVSQSPRYKVTKRGQDVTLRCDPISSHATLYWYQQALGQGPEFLTYFNYEAQPDKSGLPSDRFSAERPEGSISTLTIQRTEQRDSAMYRCASSLGTSGRGTQYFGPGTRLLVL.

The V call is TRBV5-1, the J call TRBJ2-2; TRBD1 matches at 7 bases. The J segment lost 3 bases and the V segment lost 4 bases, leaving 6 bases of the junction unmatched. This CDR3 spans 15 amino acids. The germline CDR1 and CDR2 sequences are SGHRS and YFSETQ. CDR3 region: CASSRQDRHTGELFF. As DNA, the CDR3 is TGCGCCAGCAGCCGCCAGGACAGGCACACCGGGGAGCTGTTTTTT.

This chain links TRBV28 with TRBJ2-7; the D gene is possibly TRBD2 (6 bases). CDR1 is MDHEN, CDR2 SYDVKM, per germline. The CDR3 is 15 residues long. V was trimmed by 4 bases and J by 3 bases, leaving 16 bases between them. In DNA, the CDR3 is TGTGCCAGCAGTTCCCCTAGGGCGGGAAACTACGAGCAGTACTTC. The encoded protein is CASSSPRAGNYEQYF.

The chain combines TRBV5-5 with TRBJ2-1; no firm D call. The germline V and J ends were trimmed by 4 bases and 7 bases, with 12 bases remaining between them. Per the germline V gene, CDR1 is SGHKS and CDR2 is YYEKEE (reference sequence). CDR3 length: 13 amino acids. CDR3 in amino acids: CASSPAWRNEQFF. The CDR3 DNA is TGTGCCAGCAGCCCCGCTTGGCGTAATGAGCAGTTCTTC.

This chain links TRBV30 with TRBJ2-2, with TRBD2 matching over 9 bases. V lost 0 bases and J lost 13; bases outside the gene matches: 9. Per the germline V gene, CDR1 is GTSNPN and CDR2 is SVGIG (reference sequence). The CDR3 sequence is 14 residues long. The CDR3 DNA sequence: TGTGCCTGGAGTGTCTTGACTAGCGGAGGCGGGCTGTTTTTT. Its protein product is CAWSVLTSGGGLFF.

The genes are TRBV10-2 and TRBJ2-3, with a weak D call TRBD2 (6 bases). V gave up 4 bases and J gave up 0 bases, with 8 bases separating them. This CDR3 spans 14 amino acids. Germline V gene sequence: CDR1 WSHSY, CDR2 SAAADI. The CDR3 here is CASSAGGSTDTQYF. Here the CDR3 DNA reads TGCGCCAGCAGTGCTGGGGGGAGCACAGATACGCAGTATTTT.

In its sample, this clone was seen once. The rearrangement joins TRBV11-2 to TRBJ2-7; 9 bases agree with TRBD2. This CDR3 is 15 amino acids long. The germline CDR1 and CDR2 sequences are SGHAT and FQNNGV. V lost 5 bases, J lost 5 bases, and 10 bases stayed unmatched. CDR3 sequence: CASSQDVSSGNEQYF. The CDR3 nucleotides read TGTGCCAGCAGCCAAGACGTGTCTAGCGGGAACGAGCAGTACTTC.